A selection of T cell receptor beta chains follows, all from one sample in a study of shared clonotypes between healthy human individuals. Assay used: immunoSEQ multiplex PCR; TCRdb lists only in-frame clones, some missing. Among about 2.4 million clones listed, approximately 94% were seen once. The sample comprised naive CD4+ T cells from PBMCs. The receptors here all came from a man aged 18 to 30 in good health. Some clones in this sample may be carry-over from other donors' samples. The CDR3 runs from the conserved cysteine through the conserved F or W. The order of the fields is J gene, V gene, D gene, CDR3 length, clone size, CDR3 protein, CDR3 DNA. D genes are given only for firm matches. Not every row has a clone size; where given, it reads once, few, many or a size class.

>TRBJ2-7|TRBV4-2|TRBD2|18|NA
CASSQDLGTSGIPYEQYF
TGTGCCAGCAGCCAAGACCTAGGGACTAGCGGGATCCCCTACGAGCAGTACTTC
>TRBJ1-1|TRBV10-3|TRBD1|17|NA
CAISETTGGTPGTEAFF
TGTGCCATCAGTGAAACGACAGGGGGCACCCCTGGGACTGAAGCTTTCTTT
>TRBJ1-1|TRBV29-1|TRBD1|12|few
CSVERDRTNAFF
TGCAGCGTTGAAAGGGACAGGACAAATGCTTTCTTT
>TRBJ2-1|TRBV5-4|TRBD1|17|NA
CASSKTGGYSSYNEQFF
TGTGCCAGCAGCAAGACAGGGGGCTATAGCTCCTACAATGAGCAGTTCTTC
>TRBJ2-1|TRBV7-2|NA|15|NA
CASSPSSGTYNEQFF
TGTGCCAGCAGCCCCTCAAGTGGGACCTACAATGAGCAGTTCTTC
>TRBJ1-3|TRBV28|NA|14|NA
CASSSPGTGHTIYF
TGTGCCAGCAGTTCCCCCGGGACCGGGCACACCATATATTTT
>TRBJ2-1|TRBV11-3|TRBD2|18|NA
CASSLDRGLAGSYNEQFF
TGTGCCAGCAGCTTAGATCGAGGACTAGCGGGGTCCTACAATGAGCAGTTCTTC
>TRBJ2-5|TRBV9|TRBD2|15|NA
CASSRLAGFQETQYF
TGTGCCAGCAGCAGACTAGCGGGATTTCAAGAGACCCAGTACTTC
>TRBJ2-3|TRBV7-9|NA|16|once
CASSSTSGGRADTQYF
TGTGCCAGCAGCTCCACCTCAGGGGGGAGGGCAGATACGCAGTATTTT
>TRBJ2-3|TRBV30|NA|15|once
CAWSVLVSSADTQYF
TGTGCCTGGAGTGTACTGGTTTCCTCTGCGGATACGCAGTATTTT
>TRBJ1-2|TRBV28|TRBD1|16|NA
CASSSNKDRDYYGYTF
TGTGCCAGCAGTTCGAACAAGGACAGGGATTACTATGGCTACACCTTC
>TRBJ2-7|TRBV30|NA|15|NA
CACSRVGAGTYEQYF
TGTGCCTGCTCACGGGTCGGCGCAGGCACCTACGAGCAGTACTTC
>TRBJ2-1|TRBV5-4|NA|13|NA
CASNEGNNNEQFF
TGTGCCAGCAACGAGGGGAATAACAATGAGCAGTTCTTC
>TRBJ1-1|TRBV10-3|NA|14|NA
CAISLGAGNTEAFF
TGTGCCATCAGCTTGGGGGCGGGGAACACTGAAGCTTTCTTT
>TRBJ2-1|TRBV11-3|TRBD2|17|NA
CASSRGLAGGLYNEQFF
TGTGCCAGCAGCCGCGGACTAGCGGGAGGGCTTTACAATGAGCAGTTCTTC
>TRBJ1-5|TRBV28|TRBD1|16|NA
CASSEAAGQGGQPQHF
TGTGCCAGCAGTGAGGCCGCCGGACAGGGGGGGCAGCCCCAGCATTTT
>TRBJ2-1|TRBV2|TRBD1|14|NA
CASSEDRGYNEQFF
TGTGCCAGCAGTGAGGACAGGGGGTACAATGAGCAGTTCTTC
>TRBJ2-5|TRBV5-1|TRBD1|14|NA
CASSLPGGGETQYF
TGCGCCAGCAGCTTGCCAGGGGGCGGTGAGACCCAGTACTTC
>TRBJ1-5|TRBV16|TRBD1|15|NA
CASSPDRGQGQPQHF
TGTGCCAGCAGCCCCGACAGGGGGCAAGGGCAGCCCCAGCATTTT
>TRBJ2-7|TRBV28|NA|16|once
CASSSTWWVLNYEQYF
TGTGCCAGCAGTTCTACGTGGTGGGTCCTAAACTACGAGCAGTACTTC
>TRBJ2-1|TRBV28|TRBD2|16|NA
CASSSLAGGLYNEQFF
TGTGCCAGCAGTTCCCTAGCGGGAGGGCTTTACAATGAGCAGTTCTTC
>TRBJ2-7|TRBV7-8|NA|14|NA
CASSVNTGKNEQYF
TGTGCCAGCAGCGTTAATACAGGGAAGAACGAGCAGTACTTC
>TRBJ1-5|TRBV4-1|TRBD1|15|NA
CASSLADREGQPQHF
TGCGCCAGCAGCCTCGCGGACAGGGAAGGTCAGCCCCAGCATTTT
>TRBJ2-7|TRBV5-1|NA|14|once
CASSLKDSLREQYF
TGCGCCAGCAGCTTGAAGGACAGCCTGAGGGAGCAGTACTTC
>TRBJ2-5|TRBV28|TRBD2|15|NA
CASRPTSGGQETQYF
TGTGCCAGCAGACCGACTAGCGGGGGGCAAGAGACCCAGTACTTC
>TRBJ2-1|TRBV9|NA|14|NA
CASSVGDFFNEQFF
TGTGCCAGCAGCGTAGGGGACTTCTTCAATGAGCAGTTCTTC
>TRBJ2-1|TRBV6-1|NA|13|NA
CASSGLLYNEQFF
TGTGCCAGCAGTGGACTCCTCTACAATGAGCAGTTCTTC
>TRBJ2-3|TRBV28|NA|13|NA
CASRRYSTDTQYF
TGTGCCAGCCGTCGGTATAGTACAGATACGCAGTATTTT
>TRBJ2-6|TRBV11-2|TRBD2|17|NA
CASSSISGASGANVLTF
TGTGCCAGCAGCTCCATTAGCGGGGCCTCTGGGGCCAACGTCCTGACTTTC
>TRBJ2-1|TRBV10-3|TRBD1|15|NA
CAISEEDRGYNEQFF
TGTGCCATCAGTGAGGAGGACAGGGGCTACAATGAGCAGTTCTTC
>TRBJ2-7|TRBV5-1|TRBD2|16|NA
CASSRTGGTTYGEQYF
TGCGCCAGCAGCCGAACGGGGGGAACCACGTACGGCGAGCAGTACTTC
>TRBJ1-3|TRBV28|NA|17|NA
CASSLASRDESGNTIYF
TGTGCCAGCAGTTTAGCGAGCAGGGATGAATCCGGAAACACCATATATTTT
>TRBJ2-1|TRBV10-1|TRBD2|14|once
CASSRLAEYNEQFF
TGCGCCAGCAGTAGACTAGCGGAATACAATGAGCAGTTCTTC
>TRBJ1-4|TRBV5-1|NA|17|NA
CASSLGLLGGQSEKLFF
TGCGCCAGCAGCTTGGGTCTGTTGGGGGGTCAAAGTGAAAAACTGTTTTTT
>TRBJ2-1|TRBV7-6|NA|21|NA
CASSLSPGQGGVLSSYNEQFF
TGTGCCAGCAGCTTAAGCCCCGGCCAGGGCGGAGTATTAAGCTCCTACAATGAGCAGTTCTTC
>TRBJ2-5|TRBV27|TRBD2|21|NA
CASSFPRSISGSLQYQETQYF
TGTGCCAGCAGTTTTCCCCGGAGCATTAGCGGGAGCCTCCAATACCAAGAGACCCAGTACTTC
>TRBJ1-2|TRBV6-5|NA|14|NA
CASSRDGPLYGYTF
TGTGCCAGCAGTCGGGACGGTCCTCTCTATGGCTACACCTTC
>TRBJ2-5|TRBV5-1|NA|14|NA
CASSWAGVQETQYF
TGCGCCAGCAGTTGGGCAGGGGTGCAAGAGACCCAGTACTTC
>TRBJ1-1|TRBV11-3|TRBD1|15|NA
CASSGTGVPNTEAFF
TGTGCCAGCAGCGGGACAGGGGTTCCGAACACTGAAGCTTTCTTT
>TRBJ1-3|TRBV28|NA|14|NA
CASTLRGARNTIYF
TGTGCCAGCACCCTGCGGGGGGCGAGGAACACCATATATTTT
>TRBJ1-5|TRBV18|TRBD1|17|once
CASSLATGTGSNQPQHF
TGTGCCAGCTCACTTGCAACCGGGACAGGTTCCAATCAGCCCCAGCATTTT
>TRBJ2-5|TRBV4-2|NA|13|NA
CASSQAPWETQYF
TGTGCCAGCAGCCAAGCCCCTTGGGAGACCCAGTACTTC
>TRBJ2-2|TRBV30|TRBD1|15|once
CAWSLPGQGIGELFF
TGTGCCTGGAGTCTTCCGGGACAGGGGATCGGGGAGCTGTTTTTT
>TRBJ1-2|TRBV27|TRBD1|13|NA
CASSQPTGDGYTF
TGTGCCAGCAGTCAACCGACAGGGGACGGCTACACCTTC
>TRBJ2-3|TRBV7-9|NA|13|NA
CASSLGETDTQYF
TGTGCCAGCAGCTTAGGGGAGACAGATACGCAGTATTTT
>TRBJ2-1|TRBV19|TRBD1|14|NA
CASSVGQASNEQFF
TGTGCCAGTAGTGTGGGACAGGCCTCCAATGAGCAGTTCTTC
>TRBJ2-4|TRBV7-9|NA|15|NA
CASCNPGARVDIQYF
TGTGCCAGCTGCAATCCGGGGGCGCGTGTAGACATTCAGTACTTC
>TRBJ1-6|TRBV6-1|TRBD1|15|NA
CASSKETGTNSPLHF
TGTGCCAGCAGCAAAGAGACAGGGACAAATTCACCCCTCCACTTT
>TRBJ2-1|TRBV28|TRBD2|12|NA
CASSPGLHEQFF
TGTGCCAGCAGTCCGGGACTACACGAGCAGTTCTTC
>TRBJ1-4|TRBV5-8|NA|14|NA
CASSLGGTNEKLFF
TGTGCCAGCAGCTTGGGGGGAACTAATGAAAAACTGTTTTTT
>TRBJ2-7|TRBV7-2|NA|15|NA
CASISIDGSTYEQYF
TGTGCCAGCATTTCCATTGACGGTTCTACCTACGAGCAGTACTTC
>TRBJ2-7|TRBV7-9|TRBD2|14|NA
CASSPSGRAGEQYF
TGTGCCAGCAGCCCTAGCGGGAGGGCCGGCGAGCAGTACTTC
>TRBJ2-1|TRBV15|NA|12|few
CATSRGYNEQFF
TGTGCCACCAGCAGAGGATACAATGAGCAGTTCTTC
>TRBJ2-2|TRBV28|TRBD2|17|NA
CASSLILQGGVTGELFF
TGTGCCAGCAGTTTAATCTTGCAGGGAGGGGTCACCGGGGAGCTGTTTTTT